Presented here are 10 T cell receptor beta chains from one specimen sequenced in a study of cytomegalovirus exposure and HLA in healthy donors. Sequenced by immunoSEQ multiplex PCR; TCRdb stores in-frame clones only, minus some. There are 100,000 to 150,000 clones in the sample; roughly 95% occur only once, and 1.5% to 2% lies in the top ten. Sequencing was done on a sample of PBMCs. The receptors derive from a young man in good health and CMV-seronegative.

The chain employs TRBV19 and TRBJ1-5, with TRBD1 identical over 9 bases. V dropped 7 bases and J dropped 2; count of bases not matched to a gene: 6. This CDR3 comprises 15 residues. CDR1 and CDR2 from the germline V gene are LNHDA and SQIVND (reference sequence). The DNA of the CDR3 is TGTGCCAGTACCTTGACAGGGGGGGGCAATCAGCCCCAGCATTTT. Protein product: CASTLTGGGNQPQHF.

The CDR3 DNA reads as TGTGCCAGCAGCTTAGGGACTAGCGGGAGGGGGGATGAGCAGTTCTTC. This sequence encodes CASSLGTSGRGDEQFF. The chain is built from TRBV7-9 and TRBJ2-1; 15 nucleotides match TRBD2. This CDR3 has 16 amino acids. The junction had 3 bases not matched to a gene; V was cut back by 1 base and J by 8 bases. Germline lookup yields CDR1 SEHNR and CDR2 FQNEAQ (reference sequence).

The chain links TRBV29-1 to TRBJ1-2; D is perhaps TRBD1 (5 bases). V was pared by 1 base and J by 0 bases, with 9 bases between. Germline loops: CDR1 SQVTM, CDR2 ANQGSEA. The CDR3 has 14 amino acids. For the CDR3, the DNA is TGCAGCGTTGAAGCGGCGACAGCTAACTATGGCTACACCTTC. It encodes CSVEAATANYGYTF.

This chain joins TRBV15 and TRBJ1-5; a possible D gene is TRBD1 (6 bases). Germline lookup yields CDR1 LNHNV and CDR2 YYDKDF (reference sequence). The CDR3 extends over 14 amino acids. Trimming took off 5 bases at V and 0 bases at J, with 8 bases between the two ends. The CDR3 spells CATSADSSNQPQHF. The CDR3 nucleotides read TGTGCCACCAGCGCGGACAGTAGCAATCAGCCCCAGCATTTT. The whole variable domain, remainder taken from reference TRBV15 and TRBJ1-5, is DAMVIQNPRYQVTQFGKPVTLSCSQTLNHNVMYWYQQKSSQAPKLLFHYYDKDFNNEADTPDNFQSRRPNTSFCFLDIRSPGLGDTAMYLCATSADSSNQPQHFGDGTRLSIL.

This chain joins TRBV7-9 and TRBJ2-7; D may be TRBD2 (7 bases). Deletions cut 5 bases from V and 3 bases from J, with 17 bases between. Germline CDR1 and CDR2: SEHNR and FQNEAQ (reference sequence). The CDR3 loop spans 15 amino acids. The CDR3 region is CASSPPGAGDYEQYF. DNA for the CDR3: TGTGCCAGCAGCCCGCCGGGGGCGGGGGACTACGAGCAGTACTTC.

The chain recombines TRBV29-1 with TRBJ1-1; D remains unclear. The CDR3 covers 14 residues. V gave up 4 bases and J gave up 1 base, with 13 bases separating them. In germline, CDR1 is SQVTM, CDR2 ANQGSEA. As DNA, the CDR3 is TGCAGCGTTGGGGCAAGCGGAACGAACACTGAAGCTTTCTTT. The encoded protein is CSVGASGTNTEAFF.

The genes are TRBV9 and TRBJ1-3, with 9 positions matching TRBD1. CDR1 and CDR2 from the germline V gene are SGDLS and YYNGEE. V dropped 0 bases and J dropped 1; count of bases not matched to a gene: 5. This CDR3 comprises 17 residues. Here the CDR3 reads CASSVVDRGESGNTIYF. The CDR3 bases are TGTGCCAGCAGCGTAGTCGACAGGGGGGAATCTGGAAACACCATATATTTT.

The V gene is TRBV29-1, the J gene TRBJ2-7; 8 positions agree with TRBD2. V gave up 4 bases and J gave up 6 bases; unmatched junction bases: 8. There are 13 residues in the CDR3. Germline V gene sequence: CDR1 SQVTM, CDR2 ANQGSEA. CDR3: CSVGGLVTSEQYF. CDR3 coding DNA: TGCAGCGTTGGGGGACTAGTAACTAGCGAGCAGTACTTC.

The genes are TRBV2 and TRBJ1-5; D is unresolved. Germline values: CDR1 SNHLY, CDR2 FYNNEI. The CDR3 contains 14 residues. Trimming removed 8 bases from V and 3 bases from J, with 14 bases in between. CDR3 protein: CASSDFSPNQPQHF. The CDR3 DNA reads as TGTGCCAGCTCGGACTTTTCCCCCAATCAGCCCCAGCATTTT.

The V call is TRBV19, the J call TRBJ1-1; 7 nucleotides align to TRBD1. V was clipped by 10 bases and J by 1 base; unmatched bases: 6. The CDR3 has 13 residues. Germline lookup yields CDR1 LNHDA and CDR2 SQIVND (reference sequence). This CDR3 reads CAINDRANTEAFF. The CDR3 nucleotides read TGTGCCATAAACGACAGGGCGAACACTGAAGCTTTCTTT.